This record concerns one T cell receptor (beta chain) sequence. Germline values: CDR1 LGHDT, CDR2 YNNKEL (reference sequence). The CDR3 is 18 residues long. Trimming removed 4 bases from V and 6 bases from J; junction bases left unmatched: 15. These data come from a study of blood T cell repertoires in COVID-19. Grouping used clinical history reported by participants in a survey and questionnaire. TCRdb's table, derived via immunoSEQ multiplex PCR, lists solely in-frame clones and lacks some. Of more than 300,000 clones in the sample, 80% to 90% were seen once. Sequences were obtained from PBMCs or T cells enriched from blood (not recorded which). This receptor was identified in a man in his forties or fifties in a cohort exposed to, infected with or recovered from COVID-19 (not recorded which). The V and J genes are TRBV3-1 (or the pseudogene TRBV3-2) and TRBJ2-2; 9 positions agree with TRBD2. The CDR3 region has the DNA TGTGCCAGCAGCCGTCTATTGACTAGCGGTTCCCGCCCCGGGGAGCTGTTTTTT. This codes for CASSRLLTSGSRPGELFF.